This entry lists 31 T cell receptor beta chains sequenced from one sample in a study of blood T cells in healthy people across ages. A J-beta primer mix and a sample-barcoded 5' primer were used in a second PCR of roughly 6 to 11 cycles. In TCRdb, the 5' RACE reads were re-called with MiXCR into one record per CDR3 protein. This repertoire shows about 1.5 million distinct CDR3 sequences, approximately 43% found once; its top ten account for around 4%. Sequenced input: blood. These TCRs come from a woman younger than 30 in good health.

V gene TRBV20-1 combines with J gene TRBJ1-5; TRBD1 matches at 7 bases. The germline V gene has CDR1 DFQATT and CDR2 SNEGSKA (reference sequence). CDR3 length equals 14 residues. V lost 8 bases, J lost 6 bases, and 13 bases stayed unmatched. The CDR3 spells CSTQPGGIGQPQHF. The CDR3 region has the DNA TGCAGTACCCAGCCAGGGGGAATAGGTCAGCCCCAGCATTTT.

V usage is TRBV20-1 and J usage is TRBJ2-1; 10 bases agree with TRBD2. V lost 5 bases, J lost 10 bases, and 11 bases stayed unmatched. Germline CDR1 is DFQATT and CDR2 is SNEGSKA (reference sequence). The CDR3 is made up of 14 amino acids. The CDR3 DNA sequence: TGCAGTGCTCCATTGATGGGACTAGCGAGGGAGCAGTTCTTC. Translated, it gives CSAPLMGLAREQFF.

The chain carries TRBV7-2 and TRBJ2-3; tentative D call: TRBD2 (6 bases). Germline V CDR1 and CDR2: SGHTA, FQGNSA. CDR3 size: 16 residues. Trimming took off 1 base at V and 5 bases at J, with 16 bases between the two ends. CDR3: CASSLGPSADEDTQYF. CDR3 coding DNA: TGTGCCAGCAGCTTAGGCCCTAGCGCTGACGAAGATACGCAGTATTTT.

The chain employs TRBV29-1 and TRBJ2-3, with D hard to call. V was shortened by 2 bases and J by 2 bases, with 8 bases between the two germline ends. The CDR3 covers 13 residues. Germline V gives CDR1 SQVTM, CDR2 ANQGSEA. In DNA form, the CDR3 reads TGCAGCGTTGAATACGGGCACACAGATACGCAGTATTTT. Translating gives CSVEYGHTDTQYF.

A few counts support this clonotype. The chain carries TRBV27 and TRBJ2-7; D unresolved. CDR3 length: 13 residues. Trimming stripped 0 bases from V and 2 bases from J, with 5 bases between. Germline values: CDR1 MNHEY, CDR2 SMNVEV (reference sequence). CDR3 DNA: TGTGCCAGCAGTTTATCCAAAGCCTACGAGCAGTACTTC. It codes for CASSLSKAYEQYF.

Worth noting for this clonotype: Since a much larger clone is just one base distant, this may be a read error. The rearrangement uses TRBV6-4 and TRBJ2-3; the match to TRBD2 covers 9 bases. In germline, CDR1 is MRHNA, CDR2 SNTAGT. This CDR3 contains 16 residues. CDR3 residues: CVSSEFAGGSGDTQYF. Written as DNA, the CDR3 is TGTGTCAGCAGTGAATTTGCGGGAGGGTCAGGAGATACGCAGTATTTT.

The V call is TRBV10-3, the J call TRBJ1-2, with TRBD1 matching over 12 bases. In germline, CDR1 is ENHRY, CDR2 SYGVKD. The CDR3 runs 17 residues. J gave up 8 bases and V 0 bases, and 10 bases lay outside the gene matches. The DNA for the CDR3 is TGTGCCATCAGTGAGTCGGGACAGGGGGCGCCCCGGAGAGGCTACACCTTC. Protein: CAISESGQGAPRRGYTF.

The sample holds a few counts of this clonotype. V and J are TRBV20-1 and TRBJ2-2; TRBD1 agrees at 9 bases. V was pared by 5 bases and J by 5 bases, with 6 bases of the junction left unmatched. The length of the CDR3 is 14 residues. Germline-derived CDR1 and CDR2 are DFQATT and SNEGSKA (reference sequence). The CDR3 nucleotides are TGCAGTGCTTCACGGGGACAGGGAACCGGGGAGCTGTTTTTT. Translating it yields CSASRGQGTGELFF.

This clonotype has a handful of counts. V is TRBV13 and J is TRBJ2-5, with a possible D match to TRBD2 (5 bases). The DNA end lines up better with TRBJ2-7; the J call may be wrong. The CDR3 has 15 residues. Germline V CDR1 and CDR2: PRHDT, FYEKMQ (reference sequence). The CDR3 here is CASSLGVVRTYEQYF. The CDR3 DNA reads TGTGCCAGCAGCTTAGGGGTAGTTCGGACTTACGAGCAGTACTTC.

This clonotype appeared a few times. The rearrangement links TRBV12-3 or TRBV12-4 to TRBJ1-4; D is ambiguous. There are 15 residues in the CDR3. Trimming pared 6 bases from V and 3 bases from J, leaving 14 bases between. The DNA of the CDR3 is TGTGCCAGCAGGGACCCCGACGGTGCTAATGAAAAACTGTTTTTT. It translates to CASRDPDGANEKLFF.

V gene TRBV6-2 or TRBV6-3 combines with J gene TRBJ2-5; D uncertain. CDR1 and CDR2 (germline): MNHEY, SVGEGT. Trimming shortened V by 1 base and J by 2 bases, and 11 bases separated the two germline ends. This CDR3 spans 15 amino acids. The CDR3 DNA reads TGTGCCAGCAGTTACTTAAACCCGGGTCAAGAGACCCAGTACTTC. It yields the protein CASSYLNPGQETQYF.

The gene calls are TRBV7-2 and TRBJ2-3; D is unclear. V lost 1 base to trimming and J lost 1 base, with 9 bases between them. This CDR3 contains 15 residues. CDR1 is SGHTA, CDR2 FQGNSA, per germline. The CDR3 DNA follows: TGTGCCAGCAGCTTAGTTATAGGTCGCACAGATACGCAGTATTTT. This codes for CASSLVIGRTDTQYF.

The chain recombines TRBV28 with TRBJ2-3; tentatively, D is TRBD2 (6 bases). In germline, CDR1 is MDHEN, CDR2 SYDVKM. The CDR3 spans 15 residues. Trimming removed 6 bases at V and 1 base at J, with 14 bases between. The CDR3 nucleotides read TGTGCCAGCAGGGCTGGACTACATGGCACAGATACGCAGTATTTT. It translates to CASRAGLHGTDTQYF.

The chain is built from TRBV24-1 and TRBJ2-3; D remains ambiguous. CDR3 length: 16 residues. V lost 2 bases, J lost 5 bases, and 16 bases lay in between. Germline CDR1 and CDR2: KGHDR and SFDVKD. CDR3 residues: CATSDWTPQGIDTQYF. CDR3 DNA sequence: TGTGCCACCAGTGATTGGACCCCCCAAGGGATAGATACGCAGTATTTT.

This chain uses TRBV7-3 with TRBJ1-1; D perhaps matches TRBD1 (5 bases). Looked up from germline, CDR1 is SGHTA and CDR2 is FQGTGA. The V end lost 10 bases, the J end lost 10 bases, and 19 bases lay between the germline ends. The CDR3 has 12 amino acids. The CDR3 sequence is CANGGRENGAFF. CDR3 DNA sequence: TGTGCCAACGGTGGCAGGGAGAACGGAGCTTTCTTT.

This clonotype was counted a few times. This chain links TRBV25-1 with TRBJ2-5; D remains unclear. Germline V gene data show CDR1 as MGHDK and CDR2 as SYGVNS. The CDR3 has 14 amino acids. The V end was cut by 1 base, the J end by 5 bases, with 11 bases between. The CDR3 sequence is CASSELSGRETQYF. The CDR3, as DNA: TGTGCCAGCAGTGAATTAAGTGGTAGGGAGACCCAGTACTTC.

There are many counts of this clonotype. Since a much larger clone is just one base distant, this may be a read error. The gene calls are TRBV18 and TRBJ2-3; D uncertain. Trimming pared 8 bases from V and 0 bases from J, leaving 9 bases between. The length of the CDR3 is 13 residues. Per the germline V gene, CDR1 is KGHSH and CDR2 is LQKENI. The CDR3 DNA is TGTGCCAGCAACCCCCCTAGCACAGATACGCAGTATTTT. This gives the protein CASNPPSTDTQYF.

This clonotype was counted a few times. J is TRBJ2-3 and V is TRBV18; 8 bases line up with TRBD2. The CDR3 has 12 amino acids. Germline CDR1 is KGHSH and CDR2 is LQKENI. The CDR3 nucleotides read TGTGCAAGCGGGAGCGACACAGATACGCAGTATTTT. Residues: CASGSDTDTQYF.

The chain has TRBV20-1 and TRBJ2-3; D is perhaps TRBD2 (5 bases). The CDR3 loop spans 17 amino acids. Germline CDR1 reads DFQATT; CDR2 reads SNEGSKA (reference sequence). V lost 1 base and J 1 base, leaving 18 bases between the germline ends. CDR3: CSARAGGRCGRTDTQYF. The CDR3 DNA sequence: TGCAGTGCTAGAGCAGGAGGTCGGTGCGGGCGCACAGATACGCAGTATTTT.

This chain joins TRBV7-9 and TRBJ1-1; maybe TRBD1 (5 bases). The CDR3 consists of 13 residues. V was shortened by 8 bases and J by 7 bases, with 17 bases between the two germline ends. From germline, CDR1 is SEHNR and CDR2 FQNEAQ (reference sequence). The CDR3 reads CASHSQGRSEAFF. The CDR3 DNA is TGTGCCAGCCACAGTCAGGGCCGGAGTGAAGCTTTCTTT.

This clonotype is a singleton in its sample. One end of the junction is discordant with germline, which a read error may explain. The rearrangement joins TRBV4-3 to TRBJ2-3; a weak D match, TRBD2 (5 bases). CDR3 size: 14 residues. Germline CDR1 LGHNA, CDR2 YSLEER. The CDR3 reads CASIQTGMHDTQYF. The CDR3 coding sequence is TGCGCCAGCATCCAAACGGGGATGCACGATACGCAGTATTTT.

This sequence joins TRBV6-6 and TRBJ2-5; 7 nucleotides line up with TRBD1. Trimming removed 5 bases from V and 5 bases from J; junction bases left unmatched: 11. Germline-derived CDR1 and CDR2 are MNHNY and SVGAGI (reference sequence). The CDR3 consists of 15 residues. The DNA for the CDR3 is TGTGCCAGCAGTCGACAGGGTGGGATGGGGGAGACCCAGTACTTC. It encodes CASSRQGGMGETQYF.

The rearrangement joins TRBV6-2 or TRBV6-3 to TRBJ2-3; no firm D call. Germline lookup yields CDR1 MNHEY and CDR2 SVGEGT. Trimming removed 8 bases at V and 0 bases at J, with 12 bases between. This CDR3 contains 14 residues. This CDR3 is CASRSNPSTDTQYF. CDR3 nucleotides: TGTGCCAGCCGTTCCAACCCTAGCACAGATACGCAGTATTTT.

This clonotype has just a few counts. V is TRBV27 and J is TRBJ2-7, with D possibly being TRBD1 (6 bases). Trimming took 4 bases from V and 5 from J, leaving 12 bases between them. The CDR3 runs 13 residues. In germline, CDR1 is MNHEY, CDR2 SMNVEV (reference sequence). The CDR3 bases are TGTGCCAGCAGTTATTTCAGGGGTGACGAGCAGTACTTC. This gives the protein CASSYFRGDEQYF.

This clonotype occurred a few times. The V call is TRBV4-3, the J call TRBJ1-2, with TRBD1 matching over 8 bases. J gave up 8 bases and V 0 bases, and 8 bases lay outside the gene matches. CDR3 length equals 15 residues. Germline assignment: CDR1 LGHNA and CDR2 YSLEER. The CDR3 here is CASSQDSAGQVGYTF. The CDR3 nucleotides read TGCGCCAGCAGCCAAGATTCAGCGGGACAGGTCGGCTACACCTTC.

CDR3: CSARGPTSGRANYEQYF. The CDR3 DNA reads as TGCAGTGCTAGAGGCCCCACTAGCGGGAGGGCCAACTACGAGCAGTACTTC. The gene calls are TRBV20-1 and TRBJ2-5; 13 bases are shared with TRBD2. TRBJ2-7 explains the end of the DNA better; the J call may be wrong. CDR1 is DFQATT and CDR2 is SNEGSKA in the germline V gene (reference sequence). The CDR3 totals 17 residues.

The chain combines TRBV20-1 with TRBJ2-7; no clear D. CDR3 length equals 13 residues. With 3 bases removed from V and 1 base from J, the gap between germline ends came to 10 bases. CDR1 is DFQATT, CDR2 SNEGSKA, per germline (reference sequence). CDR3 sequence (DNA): TGCAGTGCTAGTTGTGGAATTTCCTACGAGCAGTACTTC. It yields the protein CSASCGISYEQYF.

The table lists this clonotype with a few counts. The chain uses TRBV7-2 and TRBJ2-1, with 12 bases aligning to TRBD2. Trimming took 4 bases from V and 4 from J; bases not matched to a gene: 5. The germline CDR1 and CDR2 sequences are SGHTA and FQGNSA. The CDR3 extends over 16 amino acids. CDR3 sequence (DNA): TGTGCCAGCAGCTGGTCCGGGACTAGCGGGTACAATGAGCAGTTCTTC. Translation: CASSWSGTSGYNEQFF.

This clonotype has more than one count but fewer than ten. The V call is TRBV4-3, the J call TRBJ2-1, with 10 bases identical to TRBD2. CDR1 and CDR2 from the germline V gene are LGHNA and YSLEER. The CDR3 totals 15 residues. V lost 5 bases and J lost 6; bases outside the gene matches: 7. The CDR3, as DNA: TGCGCCAGCAGCAAAAGGGTAGCGGGGGGCAATGAGCAGTTCTTC. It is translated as CASSKRVAGGNEQFF.

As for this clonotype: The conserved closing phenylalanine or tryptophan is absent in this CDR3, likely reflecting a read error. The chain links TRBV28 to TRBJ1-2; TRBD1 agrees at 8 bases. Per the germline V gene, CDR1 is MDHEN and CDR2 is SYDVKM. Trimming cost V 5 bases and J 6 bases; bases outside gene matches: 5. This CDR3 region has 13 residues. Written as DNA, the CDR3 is TGTGCCAGCAGTGGATCAGGGGGCAATGGCTACACCTTA. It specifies CASSGSGGNGYTL.

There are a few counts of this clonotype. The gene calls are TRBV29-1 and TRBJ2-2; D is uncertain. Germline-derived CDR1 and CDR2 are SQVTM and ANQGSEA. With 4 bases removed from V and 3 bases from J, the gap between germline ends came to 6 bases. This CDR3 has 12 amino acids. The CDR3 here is CSVAKDTGELFF. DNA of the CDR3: TGCAGCGTTGCAAAAGACACCGGGGAGCTGTTTTTT.